The next 17 T cell receptor beta chains were all read from a single sample in a study of metastatic and nonmetastatic thyroid tumors. TCRdb reanalyzed the PCR reads via MiXCR. The sample lists 91,000 or so clones; roughly 13% were seen once. Patients were all untreated before their thyroid surgery. The sample consisted of blood. The origin of the receptors is a female donor with papillary thyroid cancer or a benign thyroid nodule (not recorded which). Some clones in this sample may be carry-over from other donors' samples.

J is TRBJ1-5 and V is TRBV6-1; D gene unclear. The CDR3 extends over 14 amino acids. Germline loops: CDR1 MNHNS, CDR2 SASEGT. The V and J ends lost 7 bases and 6 bases respectively, with 16 bases between them. The CDR3 nucleotides are TGTGCCAGCATTCGACATGGTCGGGGTCAGCCCCAGCATTTT. Translation: CASIRHGRGQPQHF.

As for this clone: At one of its ends the junction is not consistent with the germline gene, which may arise from a read error. The chain's CDR3 is CVSTGGRASGEQYF. CDR3 DNA sequence: TGCGTCAGCACGGGCGGGAGGGCCTCCGGAGAGCAGTACTTC. V usage is TRBV5-1 and J usage is TRBJ2-7; 9 bases fit TRBD2. The CDR3 spans 14 residues. CDR1 is SGHRS and CDR2 is YFSETQ in the germline V gene. The full variable domain, in which reference TRBV5-1 and TRBJ2-7 provide the parts outside the CDR3, is KAGVTQTPRYLIKTRGQQVTLSCSPISGHRSVSWYQQTPGQGLQFLFEYFSETQRNKGNFPGRFSGRQFSNSRSEMNVSTLELGDSALYLCVSTGGRASGEQYFGPGTRLTVT.

This clone showed up many times. V and J are TRBV2 and TRBJ2-7; 8 positions agree with TRBD2. The V and J ends lost 6 bases and 3 bases, in that order; junction bases with no gene match: 4. This CDR3 has 13 residues. The germline gives CDR1 SNHLY, CDR2 FYNNEI. CDR3 coding DNA: TGTGCCAGCAGAGGACTAGCAGACTACGAGCAGTACTTC. Translation: CASRGLADYEQYF.

This clone was detected many times. V gene TRBV28 combines with J gene TRBJ1-5, with D possibly matching TRBD1 (6 bases). The CDR3 extends over 15 amino acids. Germline lookup yields CDR1 MDHEN and CDR2 SYDVKM. V was trimmed by 7 bases and J by 6 bases, leaving 19 bases between them. The CDR3 DNA sequence: TGTGCCAGCACCTCGGGGGCAGGAGGGTTTCAGCCCCAGCATTTT. Translation: CASTSGAGGFQPQHF. Combining the CDR3 with reference TRBV28 and TRBJ1-5 gives the whole variable domain DVKVTQSSRYLVKRTGEKVFLECVQDMDHENMFWYRQDPGLGLRLIYFSYDVKMKEKGDIPEGYSVSREKKERFSLILESASTNQTSMYLCASTSGAGGFQPQHFGDGTRLSIL.

This clone showed up many times. This rearrangement joins TRBV29-1 to TRBJ2-1, with D uncertain. V lost 7 bases and J lost 7, with 8 bases in between. Germline CDR1 and CDR2: SQVTM and ANQGSEA. The CDR3 extends over 10 amino acids. CDR3 nucleotide sequence: TGCAGCGCTGCGAAAAATGAGCAGTTCTTC. It is translated as CSAAKNEQFF.

This clone was seen repeatedly, ten times or more. The CDR3 reads CASSRRDGDQPQHF. The DNA for the CDR3 is TGTGCCAGCAGTCGACGTGATGGTGATCAGCCCCAGCATTTT. The J gene is TRBJ1-5, the V gene TRBV27; no clear D. V lost 5 bases and J lost 5, with 13 bases in between. The CDR3 consists of 14 residues. CDR1 and CDR2 (germline): MNHEY, SMNVEV (reference sequence).

This clone has ten or more counts. The chain uses TRBV2 and TRBJ1-1, with 7 bases that match TRBD1. The germline CDR1 and CDR2 sequences are SNHLY and FYNNEI. CDR3 length equals 15 residues. With 10 bases clipped from V and 1 base from J, the junction kept 12 bases outside the gene matches. CDR3 amino acids: CAIQRTGQENTEAFF. CDR3 coding DNA: TGTGCCATACAACGAACCGGACAGGAGAACACTGAAGCTTTCTTT. The whole variable domain, filled in from reference TRBV2 and TRBJ1-1, reads EPEVTQTPSHQVTQMGQEVILRCVPISNHLYFYWYRQILGQKVEFLVSFYNNEISEKSEIFDDQFSVERPDGSNFTLKIRSTKLEDSAMYFCAIQRTGQENTEAFFGQGTRLTVV.

This clone was detected many times. The CDR3 bases are TGTGTTGTAGGGTCCTACGAGCAGTACTTC. It specifies CVVGSYEQYF. The chain employs TRBV28 and TRBJ2-7, with D unclear. This CDR3 spans 10 amino acids. Germline values: CDR1 MDHEN, CDR2 SYDVKM.

This clone occurred many times. V is TRBV27 and J is TRBJ2-1; D remains ambiguous. The CDR3 sequence is 15 residues long. The ends were cut back, 6 bases at V and 4 bases at J, with 16 bases in the middle. Germline V gives CDR1 MNHEY, CDR2 SMNVEV (reference sequence). The CDR3 DNA reads as TGTGCCAGCAGCCCCCCCTTGGCAGAGTACAATGAGCAGTTCTTC. Protein product: CASSPPLAEYNEQFF.

This chain connects TRBV20-1 to TRBJ1-1; 7 nucleotides align to TRBD1. The CDR3 length is 13 residues. The germline V gene has CDR1 DFQATT and CDR2 SNEGSKA (reference sequence). V shed 6 bases and J 6 bases; nucleotides not matched to a gene: 10. Written as DNA, the CDR3 is TGCAGTGCGCCGATCACAGGGGAGGCTGAAGCTTTCTTT. The encoded protein is CSAPITGEAEAFF.

This clone occurred many times. The chain uses TRBV28 and TRBJ2-7; 8 bases match TRBD1. The germline V gene has CDR1 MDHEN and CDR2 SYDVKM. This CDR3 has 16 amino acids. V lost 5 bases to trimming and J lost 5 bases; unmatched junction nucleotides: 14. CDR3 coding DNA: TGTGCCAGCAGTACCTTCGGACAGGGACCAAGTAACGAGCAGTACTTC. Protein product: CASSTFGQGPSNEQYF.

The table lists this clone with many counts. This rearrangement joins TRBV5-5 to TRBJ2-1; 8 bases map to TRBD2. Germline V gene sequence: CDR1 SGHKS, CDR2 YYEKEE (reference sequence). The V and J ends lost 1 base and 4 bases, in that order; junction bases with no gene match: 10. CDR3 length: 17 amino acids. CDR3 coding DNA: TGTGCCAGCAGCTTGATTGTTAGCGGGGAAGCTTACAATGAGCAGTTCTTC. Protein sequence: CASSLIVSGEAYNEQFF.

In this sample, this clone turned up a few times. With a much larger clone just one base away, this may be a read error. This chain connects TRBV29-1 to TRBJ1-2; D unclear. The V gene's germline CDR1 is SQVTM and CDR2 ANQGSEA. The length of the CDR3 is 11 residues. Here the CDR3 reads CIVRSTYGYTF. The CDR3 DNA is TGCATCGTTAGAAGCACCTATGGCTACACCTTC.

Concerning this clone: Being one base from a much bigger clone, this may be a read error. The chain has TRBV11-1 and TRBJ2-7; 7 nucleotides match TRBD2. Judging by the DNA end, TRBJ2-5 fits better; the J call may be wrong. The CDR3 is 17 residues long. Germline V CDR1 and CDR2: SGHAT, FQDESV (reference sequence). This chain's CDR3 is CTSSLAGLGSLKETQYF. The DNA for the CDR3 is TGTACCAGCAGCTTAGCAGGACTAGGTAGTTTGAAAGAGACCCAGTACTTC.

This clone has more than one count but fewer than ten. It may be a read error: a sequence one base away is much more abundant. This chain connects TRBV3-1 to TRBJ2-1; 8 bases are shared with TRBD2. The V and J ends lost 0 bases and 8 bases, in that order; junction bases with no gene match: 12. CDR1 LGHDT and CDR2 YNNKEL come from the germline V gene (reference sequence). The CDR3 covers 17 residues. CDR3 in amino acids: CASSQDWGLVGAHEQFF. In DNA, the CDR3 is TGTGCCAGCAGCCAAGATTGGGGACTAGTGGGAGCCCATGAGCAGTTCTTC.

This clone came up many times. The chain couples TRBV28 to TRBJ2-7; a weak D match, TRBD2 (6 bases). The V gene lost 4 bases and the J gene lost 6 bases, with 16 bases spanning the gap. The germline gives CDR1 MDHEN, CDR2 SYDVKM. This CDR3 has 14 amino acids. CDR3 nucleotides: TGTGCCAGCAGTTATAACTCGGGGGTGGGCGAGCAGTACTTC. This sequence encodes CASSYNSGVGEQYF.

This clone was counted ten times or more. The chain uses TRBV6-4 and TRBJ2-5, with D possibly being TRBD1 or TRBD2 (5 bases each). V was clipped by 9 bases and J by 3 bases, with 17 bases between them. The CDR3 has 14 amino acids. Germline loops: CDR1 MRHNA, CDR2 SNTAGT. This CDR3 is CARPVVGREETQYF. The CDR3 DNA reads TGTGCCAGACCCGTGGTGGGGCGGGAAGAGACCCAGTACTTC.